The rows below give T cell receptor beta chains drawn from one sample of a study of T cells in tumors after PD-1 blockade. Profiled with immunoSEQ multiplex PCR; TCRdb holds only in-frame clones, not every one. The profile shows some 66,000 clones, approximately 79% of them singletons. Specimen: PBMCs, collected after anti-PD-1 treatment. These receptors came from a human donor with basal cell carcinoma. The CDR3 runs from the conserved cysteine through the conserved F or W. The D gene is left open where the match is weak. Clone sizes are given selectively: once, few, many, or a class where the clone is expanded.

D	size	J	V	CDR3	DNA
.	few	TRBJ1-6	TRBV19	CASSGRAWSSPLHF	TGTGCCAGTAGTGGCCGGGCCTGGAGTTCACCCCTCCACTTT
.	.	TRBJ2-1	TRBV6-2/TRBV6-3	CASSYHPANEQFF	TGTGCCAGCAGTTACCACCCAGCAAATGAGCAGTTCTTC
TRBD1	.	TRBJ1-5	TRBV6-5	CASSPRTGGNQPQHF	TGTGCCAGCAGCCCCCGGACAGGGGGCAATCAGCCCCAGCATTTT
.	.	TRBJ1-1	TRBV10-3	CAISSRDTETEAFF	TGTGCCATCAGTTCCCGGGACACGGAAACTGAAGCTTTCTTT
.	.	TRBJ2-4	TRBV7-2	CASSLEAGRSKNIQYF	TGTGCCAGCAGCTTAGAGGCGGGCAGGTCCAAAAACATTCAGTACTTC
.	once	TRBJ1-2	TRBV7-2	CASSHFTDYGYTF	TGTGCCAGCAGTCACTTTACCGACTATGGCTACACCTTC
TRBD2	.	TRBJ2-1	TRBV7-2	CASSVRGGAHNEQFF	TGTGCCAGCAGCGTCCGGGGGGGGGCCCACAATGAGCAGTTCTTC
.	.	TRBJ2-1	TRBV5-6	CASSLEGGPRNEQFF	TGTGCCAGCAGCTTGGAGGGGGGGCCCCGGAATGAGCAGTTCTTC
.	.	TRBJ2-3	TRBV7-2	CASSRWRTADTQYF	TGTGCCAGCAGCAGATGGAGGACGGCAGATACGCAGTATTTT
.	.	TRBJ2-7	TRBV28	CASSSRLEQYF	TGTGCCAGCAGTTCACGGCTCGAGCAGTACTTC